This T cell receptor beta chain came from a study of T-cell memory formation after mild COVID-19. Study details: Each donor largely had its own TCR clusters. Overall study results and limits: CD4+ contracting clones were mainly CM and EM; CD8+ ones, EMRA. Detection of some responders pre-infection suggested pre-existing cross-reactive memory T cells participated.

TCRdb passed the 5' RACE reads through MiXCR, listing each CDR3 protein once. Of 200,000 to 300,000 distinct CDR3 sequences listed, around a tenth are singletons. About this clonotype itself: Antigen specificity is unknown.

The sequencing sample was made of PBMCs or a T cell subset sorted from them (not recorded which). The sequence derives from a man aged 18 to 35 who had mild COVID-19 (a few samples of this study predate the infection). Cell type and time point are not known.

As DNA, the CDR3 is TGTGCCAGCAGTCGAGCGGGGACAGCCTACACCTTC. Its translation is CASSRAGTAYTF. The chain employs TRBV28 and TRBJ1-2, with 7 bases lining up with TRBD1. CDR1 and CDR2 (germline): MDHEN, SYDVKM. V lost 5 bases, J lost 10 bases, and 7 bases stayed unmatched. The CDR3 runs to 12 residues.